The 20 T cell receptor beta chains listed next were all sequenced from one sample in a study of tumor and adjacent non-tumor tissue in lung cancer. The library came from three nested PCR rounds adapted from ARM-PCR protocols. Each CDR3 protein is one row after TCRdb ran MiXCR on the multiplex PCR reads. The sample lists some 80,000 distinct CDR3 sequences, roughly 72% occurring once. RNA was extracted from bulk tissue without any cell sorting. Sequenced: lung tumor tissue. The receptors stem from a woman aged 40 to 55 with non-small cell lung cancer.

About this clonotype itself: Here the CDR3 omits its conserved ending phenylalanine or tryptophan, so a read error is the likely source. The chain joins TRBV7-9 to TRBJ1-2, with a possible D match to TRBD1 (5 bases). This CDR3 is built from 16 residues. V was cut by 1 base and J by 3 bases, with 15 bases left in between. Per germline, CDR1 SEHNR and CDR2 FQNEAQ (reference sequence). The CDR3 nucleotides read TGTGCCAGCAGCTTAGTTCAAGGGGCCACGGACTATGGCTACACCTTA. Translating gives CASSLVQGATDYGYTL.

The sample holds one count of this clonotype. The chain is built from TRBV11-3 and TRBJ2-1; D is uncertain. The CDR3 is 14 residues long. V lost 10 bases and J lost 6, with 19 bases in between. Germline V gene lookup returns CDR1 SGHNT and CDR2 YENEEA. This chain's CDR3 is CANSEDGFFNEQFF. The CDR3 bases are TGTGCCAACAGTGAAGACGGGTTCTTCAATGAGCAGTTCTTC.

Comment on this clonotype: Sequence at one end of the junction differs from germline and may be a read error. The chain links TRBV6-6 to TRBJ2-2; D is perhaps TRBD1 or TRBD2 (5 bases each). This CDR3 contains 16 residues. Germline values: CDR1 MNHNY, CDR2 SVGAGI (reference sequence). The CDR3 here is CASSYGAGDSTGEPFF. The DNA for the CDR3 is TGCGCCAGCAGTTATGGGGCCGGGGATAGCACCGGGGAGCCGTTTTTT.

Note on this clonotype: At one boundary the junction diverges from the germline segment, which might be a read error. The chain combines TRBV12-3 or TRBV12-4 with TRBJ1-6; D is possibly TRBD1 (5 bases). The CDR3 contains 14 residues. The CDR3 spells CTSSSGGMNSPLHF. The DNA for the CDR3 is TGTACCAGCAGTTCGGGGGGGATGAATTCACCCCTCCACTTT.

Concerning this clonotype itself: A read error may explain this, as a much larger clone is one base away. This rearrangement joins TRBV30 to TRBJ2-7, with 7 positions matching TRBD1. Unmatched junction bases numbered 12, after V lost 4 bases and J lost 0 bases. CDR1 and CDR2 (germline): GTSNPN, SVGIG (reference sequence). The CDR3 extends over 16 amino acids. CDR3 in amino acids: CAWNVRTTGRSYEQYF. In DNA, the CDR3 is TGTGCCTGGAATGTACGAACGACAGGGCGCTCCTACGAGCAGTACTTC.

The J gene is TRBJ2-7, the V gene TRBV12-3 or TRBV12-4; no clear D. The length of the CDR3 is 13 residues. Trimming took 7 bases from V and 0 from J, leaving 10 bases between them. The CDR3 DNA reads TGTGCCAGCAATTTGACATACTCCTACGAGCAGTACTTC. Translated, it gives CASNLTYSYEQYF.

About this clonotype itself: The junction departs from the called germline gene at one end, perhaps through a read error. The genes are TRBV10-2 and TRBJ2-7, with D maybe TRBD2 (7 bases). Germline loops: CDR1 WSHSY, CDR2 SAAADI. This CDR3 has 14 amino acids. CDR3 protein: CASKLTPGGGEQHF. CDR3 nucleotide sequence: TGTGCCAGCAAATTGACGCCTGGCGGGGGCGAGCAGCACTTC.

As to this clonotype: A junction end diverges from the germline sequence, so it may reflect a read error. The chain joins TRBV6-6 to TRBJ1-2, with 8 bases that match TRBD1. The CDR3 totals 14 residues. The germline V gene has CDR1 MNHNY and CDR2 SVGAGI (reference sequence). CDR3 residues: CVSRQGRPQGGYTF. Here the CDR3 DNA reads TGTGTCAGCAGACAGGGGCGACCCCAGGGTGGCTACACCTTC.

This clonotype was seen repeatedly, ten times or more. The rearrangement uses TRBV12-3 or TRBV12-4 and TRBJ2-3, with D perhaps assigned TRBD1 or TRBD2 (5 bases each). CDR3 length equals 15 residues. The V gene lost 3 bases and the J gene lost 0 bases, with 10 bases spanning the gap. CDR3 loop: CASSFGDGSTDTQYF. The CDR3, as DNA: TGTGCCAGCAGTTTTGGGGACGGAAGCACAGATACGCAGTATTTT.

The chain joins TRBV13 to TRBJ1-6, with a possible D match to TRBD1 (6 bases). Germline values: CDR1 PRHDT, CDR2 FYEKMQ (reference sequence). The CDR3 is made up of 18 amino acids. The V end lost 5 bases, the J end lost 8 bases, and 25 bases lay between the germline ends. The CDR3 is CASSLIQGWGGEDSPLHF. Here the CDR3 DNA reads TGTGCCAGCAGCCTAATCCAGGGGTGGGGAGGAGAGGATTCACCCCTCCACTTT.

The sample holds many counts of this clonotype. This may be a read error, as it is one base from a much larger clone. V gene TRBV28 combines with J gene TRBJ2-7, with D uncertain. There are 15 residues in the CDR3. V was shortened by 6 bases and J by 2 bases, with 17 bases between the two germline ends. Germline V gene sequence: CDR1 MDHEN, CDR2 SYDVKM. The CDR3 loop is CASSSIQWTTYEQYF. Here the CDR3 DNA reads TGTGCCAGCAGCTCAATCCAGTGGACCACCTACGAGCAGTACTTC.

In regard to this clonotype: The junction departs from the called germline gene at one end, perhaps through a read error. The gene calls are TRBV10-2 and TRBJ1-1; D uncertain. The CDR3 is 15 residues long. Germline V lookup: CDR1 WSHSY, CDR2 SAAADI. The CDR3 loop is CASSEWSTLNTVAFF. CDR3 DNA sequence: TGCGCCAGCAGTGAGTGGAGCACTCTGAACACTGTAGCTTTCTTT.

A single count supports this clonotype. A clone one base away is much larger, so this may be a read error. The chain has TRBV20-1 and TRBJ2-3, with a possible D match to TRBD2 (5 bases). The CDR3 consists of 16 residues. Trimming took 6 bases from V and 2 from J, leaving 21 bases between them. Germline CDR1 reads DFQATT; CDR2 reads SNEGSKA (reference sequence). The CDR3 region has the DNA TGCAGTGCCGTCGGAGGACCTTCGGGTGACACAGATACGCAGTATTTT. Encoded protein: CSAVGGPSGDTDTQYF.

As to this clonotype: Sequence at one end of the junction differs from germline and may be a read error. The chain employs TRBV6-1 and TRBJ1-4; the D gene is possibly TRBD1 (6 bases). The CDR3 consists of 15 residues. The germline CDR1 and CDR2 sequences are MNHNS and SASEGT. CDR3 amino acids: CASSGYGTRYEKPFF. For the CDR3, the DNA is TGTGCAAGCAGTGGGTACGGGACACGATATGAAAAACCGTTTTTT.

As for this clonotype: An end of the junction does not agree with germline; a read error may underlie this. The rearrangement uses TRBV28 and TRBJ1-5, with a weak D call TRBD1 (5 bases). Germline lookup yields CDR1 MDHEN and CDR2 SYDVKM. The CDR3 has 15 residues. The CDR3 loop is CASSPDSISNQSQYF. The CDR3 DNA is TGTGCCAGCAGCCCAGACAGCATTAGCAATCAGTCCCAATATTTT.

Many counts were recorded for this clonotype. This rearrangement joins TRBV20-1 to TRBJ2-1, with TRBD2 as a possible D gene (7 bases). The germline V gene encodes CDR1 DFQATT and CDR2 SNEGSKA (reference sequence). The CDR3 sequence is 16 residues long. V was trimmed by 4 bases and J by 0 bases, leaving 16 bases between them. CDR3: CSAKGGGRGSYNEQFF. Written as DNA, the CDR3 is TGCAGTGCTAAAGGAGGGGGGAGGGGCTCCTACAATGAGCAGTTCTTC.

On this clonotype: With a much larger clone just one base away, this may be a read error. This chain links TRBV28 with TRBJ1-2, with D perhaps TRBD1 (5 bases). This CDR3 comprises 12 residues. Trimming removed 5 bases at V and 8 bases at J, with 12 bases between. Germline CDR1 MDHEN, CDR2 SYDVKM. Here the CDR3 reads CASSPDTRGYTF. CDR3 sequence (DNA): TGTGCCAGCAGTCCGGACACTCGAGGCTACACCTTC.

This clonotype was seen once. The junction differs from germline at one of its ends, possibly a read error. The rearrangement uses TRBV11-1 and TRBJ2-2; unclear D gene. The CDR3 is made up of 15 amino acids. The V gene's germline CDR1 is SGHAT and CDR2 FQDESV (reference sequence). CDR3 residues: CASYSRAIGTGELFF. CDR3 nucleotide sequence: TGCGCCAGCTACTCCCGGGCAATAGGAACCGGGGAGCTGTTTTTT.

As for this clonotype: One junction end does not reproduce the germline sequence, and a read error may be involved. The chain carries TRBV11-2 and TRBJ1-6; D unclear. The length of the CDR3 is 15 residues. Germline lookup yields CDR1 SGHAT and CDR2 FQNNGV. The CDR3: CASSSVSGNNSPLRF. CDR3 bases: TGTGCCAGCAGCTCAGTCTCGGGGAATAATTCACCCCTCCGGTTT.

This clonotype was recorded many times. The rearrangement joins TRBV30 to TRBJ2-3; D may be TRBD1 or TRBD2 (5 bases each). Deletions cut 1 base from V and 0 bases from J, with 8 bases between. The CDR3 covers 14 residues. Germline V gene data show CDR1 as GTSNPN and CDR2 as SVGIG (reference sequence). The CDR3 protein is CAWSGEGSTDTQYF. The CDR3 bases are TGTGCCTGGAGTGGAGAGGGGAGCACAGATACGCAGTATTTT.